The 20 T cell receptor beta chains listed next were all sequenced from one sample in a study of T cell repertoires in cytomegalovirus infection. TCRdb re-called the reads with MiXCR, one entry per CDR3 protein. The sample yields 200,000 or so distinct CDR3 sequences, around two fifths seen once. The antigens of these receptors remain unknown. The sequencing used CD8+ T cells from cultured PBMCs, collected from culture after CMV antigen stimulation. The receptors originated from a human donor in good health (CMV status not recorded). Some clones in this sample may be carry-over from other donors' samples.

This clonotype was seen repeatedly, ten times or more. The chain combines TRBV7-8 with TRBJ2-7; D remains unclear. The V end lost 0 bases, the J end lost 4 bases, and 7 bases lay between the germline ends. Germline-derived CDR1 and CDR2 are SGHVS and FQNEAQ. The CDR3 runs to 13 residues. This chain's CDR3 is CASSLASSYEQYF. The DNA for the CDR3 is TGTGCCAGCAGCTTAGCATCGTCTTACGAGCAGTACTTC.

The rearrangement links TRBV12-5 to TRBJ1-2, with D perhaps TRBD1 (5 bases). In germline, CDR1 is LGHNT, CDR2 FRNRAP. The V gene lost 7 bases and the J gene lost 6 bases, with 9 bases spanning the gap. CDR3 length: 11 residues. CDR3 coding DNA: TGTGCTAGTGAGGGGAGGCATGGCTACACCTTC. Its protein product is CASEGRHGYTF.

This chain links TRBV12-3 or TRBV12-4 with TRBJ1-3; a possible D gene is TRBD1 (6 bases). V lost 4 bases and J 0 bases, leaving 13 bases between the germline ends. The length of the CDR3 is 16 residues. The CDR3 DNA reads TGTGCCAGCAGTTATGGACAGAGCAACTCTGGAAACACCATATATTTT. It is translated as CASSYGQSNSGNTIYF.

The chain combines TRBV27 with TRBJ2-7; D is possibly TRBD1 (6 bases). V was shortened by 0 bases and J by 2 bases, with 11 bases between the two germline ends. This CDR3 has 15 amino acids. In germline, CDR1 is MNHEY, CDR2 SMNVEV (reference sequence). The CDR3 is CASSLSGTPTYEQYF. The CDR3 bases are TGTGCCAGCAGTTTATCCGGGACACCTACCTACGAGCAGTACTTC.

This clonotype has ten or more counts. V is TRBV7-3 and J is TRBJ2-1, with 7 bases lining up with TRBD1. Germline V gives CDR1 SGHTA, CDR2 FQGTGA. Trimming took 5 bases from V and 2 from J; bases not matched to a gene: 12. CDR3 length: 17 amino acids. The CDR3 is CASSPSLGGSAYNEQFF. The DNA of the CDR3 is TGTGCCAGCAGCCCCTCACTAGGGGGCAGCGCCTACAATGAGCAGTTCTTC.

In the case of this clonotype: The junction departs from germline at one end; a sequencing error may be responsible. The chain carries TRBV11-2 and TRBJ1-2; D ambiguous. The CDR3 runs to 13 residues. Germline lookup yields CDR1 SGHAT and CDR2 FQNNGV. CDR3 region: CASSFGSGYGSTF. The CDR3, as DNA: TGTGCCAGCAGCTTCGGCAGCGGATATGGCTCCACCTTC. The full variable domain, rest sourced from reference TRBV11-2 and TRBJ1-2, is EAGVAQSPRYKIIEKRQSVAFWCNPISGHATLYWYQQILGQGPKLLIQFQNNGVVDDSQLPKDRFSAERLKGVDSTLKIQPAKLEDSAVYLCASSFGSGYGSTFGSGTRLTVV.

The gene calls are TRBV15 and TRBJ2-5; D is undetermined. The CDR3 is 18 residues long. Trimming left V 5 bases short and J 0 bases short, with 22 bases between. CDR1 is LNHNV and CDR2 is YYDKDF in the germline V gene (reference sequence). The CDR3 here is CATSGRITRVGNQETQYF. The CDR3 DNA reads TGTGCCACCAGCGGCCGGATTACGAGAGTTGGGAACCAAGAGACCCAGTACTTC.

The chain is built from TRBV7-9 and TRBJ2-4; weak D call: TRBD1 (7 bases). Trimming removed 5 bases from V and 1 base from J, with 15 bases in between. Germline CDR1 reads SEHNR; CDR2 reads FQNEAQ (reference sequence). The CDR3 has 16 residues. Here the CDR3 reads CASSPPRGEAKNIQYF. The CDR3 DNA is TGTGCCAGCAGCCCTCCCAGGGGGGAGGCCAAAAACATTCAGTACTTC.

The chain links TRBV27 to TRBJ2-1, with D possibly being TRBD2 (6 bases). Germline values: CDR1 MNHEY, CDR2 SMNVEV (reference sequence). This CDR3 spans 14 amino acids. Trimming pared 7 bases from V and 4 bases from J, leaving 14 bases between. The CDR3 coding sequence is TGTGCCAGCACCGCGGGGACTCCTTACAATGAGCAGTTCTTC. This codes for CASTAGTPYNEQFF.

The J gene is TRBJ2-7, the V gene TRBV7-9; D may be TRBD1 (5 bases). Trimming took off 7 bases at V and 5 bases at J, with 15 bases between the two ends. Germline V gives CDR1 SEHNR, CDR2 FQNEAQ (reference sequence). This CDR3 is built from 13 residues. CDR3 in amino acids: CASIPSGLNEQYF. The DNA for the CDR3 is TGTGCCAGCATCCCGTCAGGGTTAAACGAGCAGTACTTC.

The chain uses TRBV5-1 and TRBJ2-1; D unresolved. Between the trimmed V and J ends, which lost 0 bases and 12 bases, there was a span of 10 bases. Germline V gives CDR1 SGHRS, CDR2 YFSETQ. The CDR3 totals 12 residues. CDR3 residues: CASSLEARGQFF. CDR3 sequence (DNA): TGCGCCAGCAGCTTGGAGGCGCGAGGGCAGTTCTTC.

This rearrangement joins TRBV12-3 or TRBV12-4 to TRBJ2-1, with 9 bases identical to TRBD2. The CDR3 runs to 14 residues. The junction had 5 bases not matched to a gene; V was cut back by 6 bases and J by 5 bases. The CDR3 region has the DNA TGTGCCAGCAGCTCTGCTAGCGGGGACAATGAGCAGTTCTTC. Residues: CASSSASGDNEQFF.

The chain is built from TRBV6-5 and TRBJ2-7; maybe TRBD2 (5 bases). This CDR3 spans 16 amino acids. V lost 0 bases, J lost 0 bases, and 12 bases lay in between. The germline V gene encodes CDR1 MNHEY and CDR2 SVGAGI. Written as DNA, the CDR3 is TGTGCCAGCAGTTACTCAGGAGCGGTTCTCTCCTACGAGCAGTACTTC. Its protein is CASSYSGAVLSYEQYF.

This chain joins TRBV7-8 and TRBJ1-2; 7 positions agree with TRBD1. This CDR3 comprises 15 residues. Germline CDR1 reads SGHVS; CDR2 reads FQNEAQ. The V and J ends lost 1 base and 3 bases, in that order; junction bases with no gene match: 5. CDR3 region: CASSLEGGADYGYTF. CDR3 nucleotides: TGTGCCAGCAGCTTAGAAGGGGGCGCCGACTATGGCTACACCTTC.

This sequence joins TRBV6-1 and TRBJ2-1, with TRBD2 identical over 7 bases. The V and J ends lost 7 bases and 3 bases, in that order; junction bases with no gene match: 9. This CDR3 contains 15 residues. Per germline, CDR1 MNHNS and CDR2 SASEGT. The CDR3 DNA reads TGTGCCAGCATCCCGGAACGGGGGGACTACAATGAGCAGTTCTTC. It codes for CASIPERGDYNEQFF.

The chain couples TRBV28 to TRBJ2-1; 7 bases fit TRBD2. The germline CDR1 and CDR2 sequences are MDHEN and SYDVKM. J lost 0 bases, V lost 6 bases, and 8 bases had no gene match. The length of the CDR3 is 16 residues. The CDR3 reads CASSPTREDSYNEQFF. CDR3 nucleotide sequence: TGTGCCAGCAGCCCTACCCGGGAGGACTCCTACAATGAGCAGTTCTTC.

The chain carries TRBV19 and TRBJ2-1; the match to TRBD2 covers 12 bases. This CDR3 is 15 amino acids long. The germline CDR1 and CDR2 sequences are LNHDA and SQIVND (reference sequence). Germline trimming cut 1 base from V and 6 bases from J; bases unmatched to any gene: 1. CDR3 amino acids: CASSIGLAGVNEQFF. CDR3 nucleotide sequence: TGTGCCAGTAGTATAGGACTAGCGGGAGTCAATGAGCAGTTCTTC. The whole variable domain, remainder taken from reference TRBV19 and TRBJ2-1, is DGGITQSPKYLFRKEGQNVTLSCEQNLNHDAMYWYRQDPGQGLRLIYYSQIVNDFQKGDIAEGYSVSREKKESFPLTVTSAQKNPTAFYLCASSIGLAGVNEQFFGPGTRLTVL.

The rearrangement links TRBV7-2 to TRBJ1-2, with D hard to call. This CDR3 has 16 residues. Trimming removed 2 bases from V and 5 bases from J, with 18 bases in between. Germline V gene data show CDR1 as SGHTA and CDR2 as FQGNSA. CDR3 DNA: TGTGCCAGCAGCTTAAGAGCCACGGACGGATCATATGGCTACACCTTC. Protein sequence: CASSLRATDGSYGYTF.

The J gene is TRBJ2-2, the V gene TRBV14; tentative D call: TRBD1 (5 bases). Trimming removed 0 bases from V and 9 bases from J, with 20 bases in between. Germline V lookup: CDR1 SGHDN, CDR2 FVKESK. The CDR3 length is 17 residues. The CDR3 sequence is CASSQDSGQGVDRELFF. The CDR3, as DNA: TGTGCCAGCAGCCAAGATTCAGGGCAAGGGGTGGACCGGGAGCTGTTTTTT.

The chain is built from TRBV20-1 and TRBJ2-2; 8 nucleotides align to TRBD2. In germline, CDR1 is DFQATT, CDR2 SNEGSKA (reference sequence). This CDR3 has 16 amino acids. V shed 1 base and J 3 bases; nucleotides not matched to a gene: 7. CDR3 protein: CSARVRAGEDTGELFF. CDR3 nucleotides: TGCAGTGCTAGAGTTCGAGCGGGAGAAGACACCGGGGAGCTGTTTTTT.